The 5 T cell receptor beta chains given below trace back to one sample, sequenced in a study of control samples from healthy donors and cancer patients. Assay used: immunoSEQ multiplex PCR; TCRdb lists only in-frame clones, some missing. Among roughly 86,000 clones listed, over 85% were seen once. Material for sequencing was blood. The receptors shown here come from a woman in her thirties in good health.

This chain uses TRBV12-5 with TRBJ1-2, with TRBD1 matching 7 bases. The CDR3 has 16 amino acids. Trimming cost V 1 base and J 2 bases; bases outside gene matches: 7. Germline assignment: CDR1 LGHNT and CDR2 FRNRAP. CDR3 in amino acids: CASGLALPGQNYGYTF. The CDR3 region has the DNA TGTGCTAGTGGTTTGGCCCTACCGGGACAGAACTATGGCTACACCTTC. Variable domain in full (rest from reference TRBV12-5 and TRBJ1-2): DARVTQTPRHKVTEMGQEVTMRCQPILGHNTVFWYRQTMMQGLELLAYFRNRAPLDDSGMPKDRFSAEMPDATLATLKIQPSEPRDSAVYFCASGLALPGQNYGYTFGSGTRLTVV.

The chain has TRBV9 and TRBJ1-2; no firm D call. Per germline, CDR1 SGDLS and CDR2 YYNGEE. V lost 6 bases and J 4 bases, leaving 13 bases between the germline ends. The CDR3 length is 13 residues. Here the CDR3 DNA reads TGTGCCAGCACCGGGTCCTACCCCTATGGCTACACCTTC. It codes for CASTGSYPYGYTF.

V usage is TRBV5-1 and J usage is TRBJ2-2; TRBD1 agrees at 10 bases. Trimming took 4 bases from V and 4 from J; bases not matched to a gene: 1. Germline V gene lookup returns CDR1 SGHRS and CDR2 YFSETQ. The CDR3 extends over 14 amino acids. This chain's CDR3 is CASSDRGLTGELFF. The CDR3 nucleotides are TGCGCCAGCAGCGACAGGGGGCTCACCGGGGAGCTGTTTTTT. Based on the CDR3 plus reference TRBV5-1 and TRBJ2-2, the full variable domain is KAGVTQTPRYLIKTRGQQVTLSCSPISGHRSVSWYQQTPGQGLQFLFEYFSETQRNKGNFPGRFSGRQFSNSRSEMNVSTLELGDSALYLCASSDRGLTGELFFGEGSRLTVL.

This chain links TRBV7-6 with TRBJ1-1; unclear D gene. V was trimmed by 4 bases and J by 4 bases, leaving 22 bases between them. This CDR3 contains 17 residues. CDR1 and CDR2 from the germline V gene are SGHVS and FNYEAQ. The CDR3: CASSSITQRRVGTEAFF. CDR3 bases: TGTGCCAGCAGCTCTATAACCCAGCGGAGGGTGGGCACTGAAGCTTTCTTT. Using reference TRBV7-6 and TRBJ1-1 for the parts outside the CDR3, the full variable domain is GAGVSQSPRYKVTKRGQDVALRCDPISGHVSLYWYRQALGQGPEFLTYFNYEAQQDKSGLPNDRFSAERPEGSISTLTIQRTEQRDSAMYRCASSSITQRRVGTEAFFGQGTRLTVV.

V gene TRBV5-5 combines with J gene TRBJ1-1; 7 bases are shared with TRBD1. The V gene's germline CDR1 is SGHKS and CDR2 YYEKEE (reference sequence). This CDR3 is built from 14 residues. The V gene end was trimmed by 4 bases and the J gene end by 4 bases; junction bases not matched to a gene: 7. CDR3 sequence reads: CASSIPGGGTEAFF. DNA of the CDR3: TGTGCCAGCAGCATCCCAGGGGGAGGCACTGAAGCTTTCTTT.